The next 8 T cell receptor beta chains were all read from a single sample in a study of beta chain features in type 1 diabetes (dated by TCRdb to 2017 to 2018). Libraries were built with the immunoSEQ multiplex PCR assay. The entire isolated RNA was reverse transcribed using the High Capacity cDNA Reverse Transcription Kit, and thus expressed TCRB transcripts were sequenced. This is the immuneACCESS table as TCRdb keeps it, with only in-frame sequences that have V and J called. A part of the clones is gone; compared with another copy, unresolved V genes explain less than half, and the rest is unexplained. The sample table records about 150,000 clones; less than 9.5% of these occur just once. The leading ten clones occupy 2% to 2.5% of the sample. Sequencing input: central memory CD4+ T cells from blood. Receptors originate from a woman aged 18-35 years in good health.

As to this clone: At one end the junction does not follow the germline gene, possibly because of a read error. V and J are TRBV10-3 and TRBJ1-2, with TRBD1 as a possible D gene (5 bases). Germline V gene sequence: CDR1 ENHRY, CDR2 SYGVKD. This CDR3 comprises 14 residues. The CDR3 loop reads CASSSGRGAGGYTF. The CDR3 nucleotides read TGTGCCAGCAGTTCTGGGCGCGGGGCGGGGGGCTACACCTTC.

The V gene is TRBV6-5, the J gene TRBJ2-5; D remains unclear. From germline, CDR1 is MNHEY and CDR2 SVGAGI. The CDR3 has 14 residues. V gave up 1 base and J gave up 5 bases, with 11 bases separating them. CDR3 loop: CASSYFESVETQYF. CDR3 coding DNA: TGTGCCAGCAGTTACTTCGAATCAGTGGAGACCCAGTACTTC.

This clone came up a few times. The genes are TRBV5-1 and TRBJ1-1, with 7 nucleotides matching TRBD1. The CDR3 covers 16 residues. After removal of 5 bases from V and 1 base from J, the junction contained 11 bases not matched to a gene. Germline V gives CDR1 SGHRS, CDR2 YFSETQ. The CDR3 DNA follows: TGCGCCAGCAGTACATCCGCCGGGACAGCGAACACTGAAGCTTTCTTT. This encodes CASSTSAGTANTEAFF.

This clone appeared a few times. This chain joins TRBV7-8 and TRBJ2-5; weak D call: TRBD1 (6 bases). This CDR3 is 15 amino acids long. V shed 3 bases and J shed 4 bases, with 15 bases lying between them. Germline loops: CDR1 SGHVS, CDR2 FQNEAQ. CDR3 coding DNA: TGTGCCAGCAGCTTGGTGAGGGGGTTGGGAGAGACCCAGTACTTC. Translation gives CASSLVRGLGETQYF.

This clone has just a few counts. The V call is TRBV29-1, the J call TRBJ2-1; D might be TRBD2 (6 bases). The CDR3 consists of 14 residues. With 2 bases removed from V and 5 bases from J, the gap between germline ends came to 13 bases. The germline CDR1 and CDR2 sequences are SQVTM and ANQGSEA. The CDR3 region is CSVEWDWRDNEQFF. As DNA, the CDR3 is TGCAGCGTTGAATGGGACTGGAGGGACAATGAGCAGTTCTTC.

The J gene is TRBJ2-7, the V gene TRBV12-5; maybe TRBD1 (6 bases). CDR1 and CDR2 from the germline V gene are LGHNT and FRNRAP. The CDR3 covers 12 residues. Trimming removed 0 bases at V and 7 bases at J, with 7 bases between. In DNA, the CDR3 is TGTGCTAGTGGTTTGGTACAGGGAGAGCAGTACTTC. Amino acids: CASGLVQGEQYF. The variable domain in full, with the rest retrieved from reference TRBV12-5 and TRBJ2-7, is DARVTQTPRHKVTEMGQEVTMRCQPILGHNTVFWYRQTMMQGLELLAYFRNRAPLDDSGMPKDRFSAEMPDATLATLKIQPSEPRDSAVYFCASGLVQGEQYFGPGTRLTVT.

A few counts support this clone. This chain joins TRBV19 and TRBJ2-7; D unclear. The CDR3 has 13 amino acids. Trimming cost V 0 bases and J 3 bases, with 6 bases left between them. CDR1 LNHDA and CDR2 SQIVND come from the germline V gene (reference sequence). The CDR3 region has the DNA TGTGCCAGTAGTATAGATCCCTTCTACGAGCAGTACTTC. Translation gives CASSIDPFYEQYF.

The chain couples TRBV9 to TRBJ1-1, with D maybe TRBD1 (6 bases). Trimming removed 0 bases at V and 1 base at J, with 16 bases between. Germline V gene data show CDR1 as SGDLS and CDR2 as YYNGEE. The CDR3 sequence is 17 residues long. The CDR3 DNA follows: TGTGCCAGCAGCGTAGCAACAGGGAGTTCGGGGAACACTGAAGCTTTCTTT. Translating it yields CASSVATGSSGNTEAFF.